The clone carrying this T cell receptor (beta chain) came up once. This specimen belongs to a study of T cell responses to AZD1222 COVID-19 vaccine. About the research overall: Second doses that came at about 4 or about 12 weeks were put together.

Trimming pared 1 base from V and 1 base from J, leaving 17 bases between. The CDR3 totals 17 residues. Germline V gives CDR1 LNHDA, CDR2 SQIVND (reference sequence). Assay used: immunoSEQ multiplex PCR; TCRdb lists only in-frame clones, some missing. The repertoire holds around 100,000 clones, with roughly 89% as singletons. The sequenced sample was peripheral blood, obtained on day 0 of AZD1222 vaccination. The source of this sequence is an adult in good health. The chain links TRBV19 to TRBJ2-7; D might be TRBD1 or TRBD2, each matching 5 bases. CDR3 nucleotide sequence: TGTGCCAGTAGTATAGGGCCCATAGGGGAGAGTTCCTACGAGCAGTACTTC. Translating it yields CASSIGPIGESSYEQYF.